This T cell receptor beta chain was captured by sequencing in a study of blood T cell repertoires in COVID-19. The V end lost 2 bases, the J end lost 0 bases, and 11 bases lay between the germline ends. The CDR3 contains 15 residues. Germline V lookup: CDR1 MNHEY, CDR2 SVGAGI. Using immunoSEQ multiplex PCR, the repertoire was profiled, and TCRdb retains in-frame clones only, with some absent. Of almost 400,000 clones listed, 89% are singletons. The receptor was derived from a woman between 25 and 40 years old who had recovered from COVID-19. The V gene is TRBV6-5, the J gene TRBJ2-7, with D hard to call. Sequenced input: PBMCs or T cells enriched from blood (not recorded which). CDR3 residues: CASSYGAFSSYEQYF. In nucleotides, the CDR3 is TGTGCCAGCAGTTACGGAGCCTTTAGCTCCTACGAGCAGTACTTC.